Shown below are 4 T cell receptor beta chains from a single sample sequenced in a study of blood T cell repertoires in COVID-19. Assay: immunoSEQ multiplex PCR; the TCRdb copy retains only in-frame clones and omits some. The repertoire holds roughly 77,000 clones, with roughly four fifths as singletons. The sample taken for sequencing was peripheral blood. Receptors originate from a man between 60 and 75 years old with COVID-19, enrolled during active disease.

This chain connects TRBV5-1 to TRBJ1-1, with 7 nucleotides matching TRBD1. Per germline, CDR1 SGHRS and CDR2 YFSETQ. The CDR3 has 16 residues. The junction had 17 bases not matched to a gene; V was cut back by 6 bases and J by 6 bases. CDR3 sequence reads: CASNQEGAGAGAEAFF. The DNA of the CDR3 is TGCGCCAGCAACCAGGAGGGGGCAGGGGCAGGGGCTGAAGCTTTCTTT.

This chain links TRBV5-1 with TRBJ2-3, with a possible D match to TRBD1 (5 bases). Germline V gene sequence: CDR1 SGHRS, CDR2 YFSETQ. The CDR3 spans 13 residues. The ends were cut back, 4 bases at V and 5 bases at J, with 11 bases in the middle. CDR3 loop: CASSMVGRDTQYF. CDR3 nucleotides: TGCGCCAGCAGCATGGTGGGGCGAGATACGCAGTATTTT.

The chain uses TRBV6-6 and TRBJ2-7; TRBD2 matches 12 bases. This CDR3 region has 16 residues. CDR1 is MNHNY and CDR2 is SVGAGI in the germline V gene (reference sequence). V was clipped by 5 bases and J by 0 bases; unmatched bases: 5. The CDR3 DNA is TGTGCCAGCAGTAAGATGACTAGCGGGAGCTCCTACGAGCAGTACTTC. Translation: CASSKMTSGSSYEQYF.

This clone occurred a few times. The CDR3 DNA reads TGTGCCAGCAGTGGGACAGGCTACGAGCAGTACTTC. Protein: CASSGTGYEQYF. The chain has TRBV2 and TRBJ2-7, with 7 positions matching TRBD1. The CDR3 has 12 amino acids. Germline lookup yields CDR1 SNHLY and CDR2 FYNNEI. V lost 4 bases and J lost 3; bases outside the gene matches: 0.